This paragraph covers one TCR beta chain sequence. The PCR had 60 Vbeta and 13 Jbeta primers. Method: immunoSEQ multiplex PCR; TCRdb's copy keeps in-frame clones and lacks some. The data contain some 130,000 clones, approximately 84% of them seen just once; the ten biggest clones take up about 1.8%. This sample stems from a study of cytomegalovirus exposure and HLA in healthy donors. Germline CDR1 MNHEY, CDR2 SVGAGI. The V and J ends lost 2 bases and 2 bases respectively, with 9 bases between them. This CDR3 is built from 14 residues. The receptor's source is a woman aged 40 to 50 in good health and CMV-seronegative. The source material was PBMCs. The chain uses TRBV6-5 and TRBJ1-1, with D maybe TRBD1 (5 bases). CDR3 loop: CASSYDRDNTEAFF. CDR3 nucleotide sequence: TGTGCCAGCAGTTACGACAGAGATAACACTGAAGCTTTCTTT.